This T cell receptor (beta chain) was sequenced in a study of blood T cell repertoires in COVID-19. Germline loops: CDR1 SGHDT, CDR2 YYEEEE. Trimming left V 3 bases short and J 5 bases short, with 17 bases between. The CDR3 runs 15 residues. The repertoire was sequenced with immunoSEQ multiplex PCR; TCRdb's copy has only in-frame clones and lacks some. The sample holds a few hundred thousand clones, 90% seen once. Participant-given clinical history determined each cohort assignment. Sequencing used PBMCs or T cells enriched from blood (not recorded which). The chain employs TRBV5-6 and TRBJ1-2; D is uncertain. This TCR was sampled from a young woman with acute COVID-19. The CDR3 protein is CASSSRPPREYGYTF. The CDR3 nucleotides read TGTGCCAGCAGCTCTCGGCCCCCTAGAGAATATGGCTACACCTTC.